A selection of T cell receptor beta chains follows, all from one sample in a study of T cell responses to AZD1222 COVID-19 vaccine. Profiling relied on immunoSEQ multiplex PCR, and the TCRdb table lists in-frame clones only, not all of them. The data hold roughly 80,000 clones, with 91% observed a single time. The material was peripheral blood, obtained 28 days after the second AZD1222 dose. The receptors derive from an adult who received the AZD1222 COVID-19 vaccine. CDR3s include the opening cysteine and the closing phenylalanine or tryptophan. A D gene is named only where the DNA matches it firmly. Only some rows state a clone size, as once, few, many or a class for expanded clones.

abundance | j_gene | d_gene | v_gene | CDR3nt | CDR3aa
NA | TRBJ1-5 | TRBD1 | TRBV7-8 | TGTGCCAGCAGCCCCGAGACAGGGGTCCAGCCCCAGCATTTT | CASSPETGVQPQHF
NA | TRBJ2-2 | NA | TRBV4-3 | TGCGCCAGCAGCCAATTACTAGCCCCAACGAACACCGGGGAGCTGTTTTTT | CASSQLLAPTNTGELFF
once | TRBJ2-1 | TRBD2 | TRBV6-2/TRBV6-3 | TGTGCCAGCAGTTATTCTAGCGGGAGGCCTTTTGAGCAGTTCTTC | CASSYSSGRPFEQFF
NA | TRBJ2-5 | NA | TRBV6-5 | TGTGCCAGCAGGACCGGGGACTTCGCAGAGACCCAGTACTTC | CASRTGDFAETQYF
NA | TRBJ2-3 | NA | TRBV7-3 | TGTGCCAGCAGCTTAGGTACAGATACGCAGTATTTT | CASSLGTDTQYF
NA | TRBJ1-1 | NA | TRBV20-1 | TGCAGTGCTAGATCGGACCTGGCTTTCTTT | CSARSDLAFF
NA | TRBJ2-2 | NA | TRBV27 | TGTGCCAGCAGTTACCGTCGGTTCCCTGCCGGGGAGCTGTTTTTT | CASSYRRFPAGELFF
NA | TRBJ2-3 | NA | TRBV5-4 | TGTGCCAGCAGCCCAGGGGGCACAGATACGCAGTATTTT | CASSPGGTDTQYF
NA | TRBJ1-6 | TRBD1 | TRBV11-2 | TGTGCCAGCAGCTTAGAGTTCTGGCAGGGGGCTTCACCCCTCCACTTT | CASSLEFWQGASPLHF
NA | TRBJ1-3 | NA | TRBV19 | TGTGCCAGTAGTCCGGACCCCGGAGGAGCTGGAAACACCATATATTTT | CASSPDPGGAGNTIYF